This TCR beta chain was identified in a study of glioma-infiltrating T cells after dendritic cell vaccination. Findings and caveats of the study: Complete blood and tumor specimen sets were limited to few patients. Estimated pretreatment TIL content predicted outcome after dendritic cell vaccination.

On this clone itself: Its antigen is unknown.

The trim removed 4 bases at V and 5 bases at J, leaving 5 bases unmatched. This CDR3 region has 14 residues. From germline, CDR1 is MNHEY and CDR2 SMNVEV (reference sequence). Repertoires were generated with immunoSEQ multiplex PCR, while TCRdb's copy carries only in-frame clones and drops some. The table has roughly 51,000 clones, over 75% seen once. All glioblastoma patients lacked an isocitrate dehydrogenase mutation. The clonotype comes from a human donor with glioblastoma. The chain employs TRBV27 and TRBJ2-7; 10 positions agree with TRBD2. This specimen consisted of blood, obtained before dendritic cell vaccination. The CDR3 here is CASSSRLAGNEQYF. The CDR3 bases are TGTGCCAGCAGTTCTAGACTAGCGGGTAACGAGCAGTACTTC.